This T cell receptor beta chain was recorded in a study of blood T cell repertoires in COVID-19. Turning to the study itself: COVID-19 samples collected from the United States, Italy and Spain covered acute and convalescent phases. T cells, B-cell-depleted T cells, or PBMCs provided the cDNA or gDNA that served as material.

Original methodology: Estimated nucleated cell counts came from reference gene primer amplification. Sequencing used immunoSEQ multiplex PCR; TCRdb keeps in-frame clones, though not all of them. Clone size and V and J calls were adopted from that table, with D and trimming inferred from the DNA. Here the sample spans 90,000 to 120,000 clones, roughly nine tenths being singletons. CDR1 and CDR2 (germline): MGHRA, YSYEKL. With V trimmed by 0 bases and J by 8 bases, 11 bases remained unmatched. The CDR3 covers 17 residues. V usage is TRBV4-1 and J usage is TRBJ1-4; TRBD1 aligns across 8 bases. This receptor was identified in a human donor in a cohort sampled during active COVID-19. Sequenced material: peripheral blood. Here the CDR3 reads CASSQEGPGTGGEKLFF. The DNA for the CDR3 is TGCGCCAGCAGCCAAGAAGGTCCCGGGACAGGCGGAGAAAAACTGTTTTTT.